This is a list of T cell receptor beta chains from one sample in a study of blood T cell repertoires in COVID-19. Profiled with immunoSEQ multiplex PCR; TCRdb holds only in-frame clones, not every one. The sample gives over 250,000 clones, less than 90% of which show up once; about an eighth is in the top ten. Sequencing was performed on peripheral blood. The receptors derive from a human donor in a cohort sampled during active COVID-19. CDR3s include the opening cysteine and the closing phenylalanine or tryptophan. The order of the fields is clone size, J gene, V gene, CDR3 protein. The listing skips clone size in some rows; elsewhere it reads once, few, many or a size class.

abundance: .; j_gene: TRBJ2-2; v_gene: TRBV2; CDR3aa: CASQRLAANTGELFF
abundance: .; j_gene: TRBJ2-1; v_gene: TRBV18; CDR3aa: CASLPPGGNEQFF
abundance: .; j_gene: TRBJ1-2; v_gene: TRBV2; CDR3aa: CASRITDRVTGYTF
abundance: once; j_gene: TRBJ2-1; v_gene: TRBV19; CDR3aa: CASREGQGIINEQFF
abundance: .; j_gene: TRBJ2-1; v_gene: TRBV20-1; CDR3aa: CSASRGDWQFF
abundance: few; j_gene: TRBJ2-7; v_gene: TRBV19; CDR3aa: CASSTGTAHAF
abundance: .; j_gene: TRBJ2-5; v_gene: TRBV5-8; CDR3aa: CASSPLGVSSGYQETQYF
abundance: .; j_gene: TRBJ1-2; v_gene: TRBV28; CDR3aa: CASALGQPYGYTF
abundance: .; j_gene: TRBJ1-3; v_gene: TRBV5-1; CDR3aa: CASSGGTGGNTIYF
abundance: few; j_gene: TRBJ1-6; v_gene: TRBV19; CDR3aa: CASSPYSNNSPLHF
abundance: .; j_gene: TRBJ2-7; v_gene: TRBV28; CDR3aa: CASSLHSGAREQYF
abundance: .; j_gene: TRBJ2-6; v_gene: TRBV5-4; CDR3aa: CASSIRQSSGANVLTF
abundance: .; j_gene: TRBJ2-5; v_gene: TRBV28; CDR3aa: CASSPSGHFKSYSGTQYF
abundance: few; j_gene: TRBJ2-1; v_gene: TRBV9; CDR3aa: CASSVGTRYNEQFF
abundance: once; j_gene: TRBJ2-4; v_gene: TRBV7-9; CDR3aa: CASSPNRTSTKNIQYF
abundance: .; j_gene: TRBJ1-3; v_gene: TRBV6-1; CDR3aa: CASSYKRNTIYF
abundance: .; j_gene: TRBJ2-7; v_gene: TRBV5-1; CDR3aa: CASSWLPGLGTEQYF
abundance: .; j_gene: TRBJ2-2; v_gene: TRBV28; CDR3aa: CASRDRGSTGELFF
abundance: .; j_gene: TRBJ1-1; v_gene: TRBV7-3; CDR3aa: CASSSRTGGTEAFF
abundance: .; j_gene: TRBJ2-3; v_gene: TRBV19; CDR3aa: CASSKRDSDTQYF
abundance: .; j_gene: TRBJ2-1; v_gene: TRBV19; CDR3aa: CASSPLGRSHNEQFF
abundance: .; j_gene: TRBJ1-1; v_gene: TRBV28; CDR3aa: CASTEEGLGAFF
abundance: .; j_gene: TRBJ1-5; v_gene: TRBV7-9; CDR3aa: CASSLDMRHRGGQPQHF
abundance: .; j_gene: TRBJ2-1; v_gene: TRBV5-8; CDR3aa: CASSLGTSGRVVNEQFF
abundance: .; j_gene: TRBJ2-7; v_gene: TRBV6-2/TRBV6-3; CDR3aa: CASSSGQGYEQYF
abundance: .; j_gene: TRBJ2-1; v_gene: TRBV18; CDR3aa: CASSPSQGRDEQFF
abundance: .; j_gene: TRBJ1-1; v_gene: TRBV7-2; CDR3aa: CASSLGNPGQGTEAFF
abundance: .; j_gene: TRBJ2-7; v_gene: TRBV7-9; CDR3aa: CASSSGGFYEQYF
abundance: .; j_gene: TRBJ1-5; v_gene: TRBV30; CDR3aa: CAWSIDTGQPQHF
abundance: .; j_gene: TRBJ1-5; v_gene: TRBV7-2; CDR3aa: CASSLEALNQPQHF
abundance: .; j_gene: TRBJ2-7; v_gene: TRBV2; CDR3aa: CASPPKLAGGSYEQYF
abundance: .; j_gene: TRBJ2-1; v_gene: TRBV3-1/TRBV3-2; CDR3aa: CASSLLGSGNEQFF
abundance: .; j_gene: TRBJ2-7; v_gene: TRBV7-8; CDR3aa: CASSSGVLSYEQYF
abundance: .; j_gene: TRBJ2-7; v_gene: TRBV11-2; CDR3aa: CASSLIGTGVFHEQYF
abundance: .; j_gene: TRBJ2-7; v_gene: TRBV27; CDR3aa: CASSLRQGTYYEQYF
abundance: .; j_gene: TRBJ1-6; v_gene: TRBV28; CDR3aa: CASRQTVNSPLHF
abundance: .; j_gene: TRBJ2-6; v_gene: TRBV5-1; CDR3aa: CASSSYRGGSSGANVLTF
abundance: .; j_gene: TRBJ2-7; v_gene: TRBV4-2; CDR3aa: CASSQGIVRAYEQYF
abundance: once; j_gene: TRBJ1-2; v_gene: TRBV2; CDR3aa: CAGRRGQGYGYTF
abundance: .; j_gene: TRBJ1-1; v_gene: TRBV28; CDR3aa: CASSYRNTEAFF
abundance: .; j_gene: TRBJ1-1; v_gene: TRBV27; CDR3aa: CASTSRGRHHEAFF
abundance: .; j_gene: TRBJ2-3; v_gene: TRBV9; CDR3aa: CASSGTGSTDTQYF
abundance: .; j_gene: TRBJ2-4; v_gene: TRBV6-5; CDR3aa: CASRGQGMLNIQYF
abundance: .; j_gene: TRBJ1-5; v_gene: TRBV2; CDR3aa: CASREEGNPNQPQHF
abundance: .; j_gene: TRBJ1-5; v_gene: TRBV7-2; CDR3aa: CASSLRGGDQPQHF
abundance: .; j_gene: TRBJ2-5; v_gene: TRBV28; CDR3aa: CANPLRESRQETQYF
abundance: .; j_gene: TRBJ1-1; v_gene: TRBV7-9; CDR3aa: CASSPLTGADTEAFF
abundance: .; j_gene: TRBJ2-1; v_gene: TRBV2; CDR3aa: CASSRLAGAYNEQFF
abundance: many; j_gene: TRBJ2-7; v_gene: TRBV10-3; CDR3aa: CATEAGGMTSYEQYF
abundance: .; j_gene: TRBJ2-1; v_gene: TRBV3-1/TRBV3-2; CDR3aa: CASSRGQGLEQFF
abundance: .; j_gene: TRBJ1-4; v_gene: TRBV5-5; CDR3aa: CASSSPGGGYATNEKLFF
abundance: once; j_gene: TRBJ1-1; v_gene: TRBV9; CDR3aa: CASSVEGTPNTEAFF
abundance: .; j_gene: TRBJ2-7; v_gene: TRBV6-5; CDR3aa: CASSYSNRDSRYEQYF
abundance: .; j_gene: TRBJ2-4; v_gene: TRBV24-1; CDR3aa: CATSDATGPLEIQYF